This T cell receptor (beta chain) was retrieved from a study of post-analysis software for immune sequencing data. Study-level information: Several disease courses (relapsing-remitting, secondary progressive and progressive-relapsing) of multiple sclerosis were included.

The germline V gene has CDR1 DFQATT and CDR2 SNEGSKA (reference sequence). CDR3 length: 13 residues. V was pared by 6 bases and J by 4 bases, with 15 bases between. cDNA libraries of TCR beta carried unique molecular identifiers. MiXCR, applied by TCRdb to the PCR reads, yields one record per CDR3 protein. Of about 500,000 distinct CDR3 sequences in the sample, around 40% were seen once. General study findings and limits: Relative to controls, patients had about 5 TRBV segments at higher frequency, with TRBV5-6, TRBV5-1 and TRBV20-1 among these. F measure showed strong co-clustering of same-batch samples. Controls had significantly higher normalized Chao1 diversity than multiple sclerosis patients.

Of note for this clonotype: Its antigen is still unknown.

Sequenced: blood. This chain uses TRBV20-1 with TRBJ1-1; weak D call: TRBD1 (5 bases). The receptor was derived from a girl aged 10 to 17 with multiple sclerosis. CDR3 residues: CSARRGVATEAFF. For the CDR3, the DNA is TGCAGTGCAAGAAGGGGTGTGGCCACTGAAGCTTTCTTT.